This note documents a single T cell receptor beta chain sequence. Its specificity is unknown. Germline V gives CDR1 LGHNA, CDR2 YSLEER. V was trimmed by 0 bases and J by 0 bases, leaving 8 bases between them. There are 15 residues in the CDR3. The record originates from a study of T cells in localized non-small cell lung cancer. Broader study findings: The highest T cell clonality was in uninvolved adjacent lung, above tumor.

Libraries were prepared by immunoSEQ multiplex PCR; TCRdb keeps only in-frame clonotypes and omits some of them. The sample holds about 27,000 clones, approximately 85% seen once. The material was peripheral blood, obtained before any cancer treatment. This receptor was obtained from a woman aged 40-70 years with stage I lung adenocarcinoma. This chain uses TRBV4-3 with TRBJ1-1; D gene uncertain. In DNA, the CDR3 is TGCGCCAGCAGCCAAGAGCTGGGGATGAACACTGAAGCTTTCTTT. Translated, it gives CASSQELGMNTEAFF.